The subject of this entry is one T cell receptor beta chain. What it binds is unknown. Central memory, naive, regulatory and stem cell-like memory CD4+ cells were sorted by CD45RO/CCR7/CD25/CD127/CD95/CD27. Each sorted population was over 95% pure. What was sequenced were expressed TCRB transcripts, since all of the isolated RNA had been reverse transcribed. Sequencing used immunoSEQ multiplex PCR; TCRdb keeps in-frame clones, though not all of them. The data show 140,000 to 150,000 clones, about an eighth seen once. This sample stems from a study of beta chain features in type 1 diabetes. About the study: The patients were much like the healthy donors in age, gender and cell yields.

Study results and caveats: When Type 1 diabetes patients were examined, their TCRB CDR3s proved moderately but significantly shorter in all four CD4+ subsets. Patients and controls would share equally any PCR tilt toward shorter templates.

The CDR3 is 15 residues long. In germline, CDR1 is MDHEN, CDR2 SYDVKM. V shed 3 bases and J 0 bases; nucleotides not matched to a gene: 5. The rearrangement links TRBV28 to TRBJ2-7; 7 bases map to TRBD2. The source is a man between 18 and 35 years old with type 1 diabetes. Sequencing input: central memory CD4+ T cells from blood. The CDR3 spells CASSLGGGTSYEQYF. The CDR3 DNA sequence: TGTGCCAGCAGTTTGGGGGGAGGGACCTCCTACGAGCAGTACTTC.